This T cell receptor (beta chain) originates from a study of CD8 T cells in ankylosing spondylitis. The study's findings and limits: Blood of patients with ankylosing spondylitis appeared to be characterized by a TCR beta motif of eight highly homologous variants. Enrichment of disease-linked clones was reportedly significant in matched ankylosing spondylitis synovial fluid. The disease-linked clones had a CD8+ phenotype and low blood frequencies.

TCRdb independently ran MiXCR on the 5' RACE reads; one entry per CDR3 protein. The sample contains roughly 350,000 distinct CDR3 sequences, 7.5% to 9% of which appear only once. This clonotype appeared a few times. The antigen remains unidentified. Trimming pared 7 bases from V and 4 bases from J, leaving 16 bases between. Germline V lookup: CDR1 DFQATT, CDR2 SNEGSKA (reference sequence). CDR3 length: 13 residues. This clonotype originated in a male donor with ankylosing spondylitis. The specimen sequenced was blood, either unsorted or a sorted T cell fraction (not recorded which). The chain couples TRBV20-1 to TRBJ2-5; D is possibly TRBD2 (6 bases). The CDR3 DNA is TGCAGTGTCCCTTTATGGGGAGGAGAGACCCAGTACTTC. This codes for CSVPLWGGETQYF.